The T cell receptor beta chain under discussion was sequenced for a study of blood T cell repertoires in COVID-19. Study context: PBMCs, B-cell-depleted T cells, or T cells provided the cDNA or gDNA that made up the material.

This CDR3 is built from 14 residues. V trimming: 5 bases; J trimming: 7 bases; junction bases outside the gene matches: 5. Germline CDR1 is SEHNR and CDR2 is FQNEAQ (reference sequence). The sample holds a few counts of this clone. Method: immunoSEQ multiplex PCR; TCRdb's copy keeps in-frame clones and lacks some. The data contain a few hundred thousand clones, about nine tenths of them singletons. Categorization into cohorts depended on clinical history that participants reported. Sequenced input: PBMCs or T cells enriched from blood (not recorded which). The receptor was derived from a woman between 18 and 29 years old who had recovered from COVID-19. This chain connects TRBV7-9 to TRBJ2-2; TRBD1 matches 9 bases. The CDR3 loop reads CASSRGQGDGELFF. CDR3 DNA: TGTGCCAGCAGCCGGGGACAGGGAGACGGGGAGCTGTTTTTT.